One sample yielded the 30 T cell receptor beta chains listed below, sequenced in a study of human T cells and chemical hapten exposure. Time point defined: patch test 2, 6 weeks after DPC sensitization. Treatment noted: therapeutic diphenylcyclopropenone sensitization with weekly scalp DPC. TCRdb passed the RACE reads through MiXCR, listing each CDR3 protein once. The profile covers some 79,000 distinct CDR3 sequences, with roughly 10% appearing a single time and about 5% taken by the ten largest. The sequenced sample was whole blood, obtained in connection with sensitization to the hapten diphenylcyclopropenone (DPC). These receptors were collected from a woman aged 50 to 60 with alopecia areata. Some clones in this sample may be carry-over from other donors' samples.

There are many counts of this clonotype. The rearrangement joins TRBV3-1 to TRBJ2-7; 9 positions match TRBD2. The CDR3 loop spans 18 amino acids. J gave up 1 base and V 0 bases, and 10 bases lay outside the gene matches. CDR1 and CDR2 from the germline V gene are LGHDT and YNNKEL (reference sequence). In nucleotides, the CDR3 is TGTGCCAGCAGCCAAGATACCCTAGCGGGAAGCCTTTCCTACGAGCAGTACTTC. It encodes CASSQDTLAGSLSYEQYF.

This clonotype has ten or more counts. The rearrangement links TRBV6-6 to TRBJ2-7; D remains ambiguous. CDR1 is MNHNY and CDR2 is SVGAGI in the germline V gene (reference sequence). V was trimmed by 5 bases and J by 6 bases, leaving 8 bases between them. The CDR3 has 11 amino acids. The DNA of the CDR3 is TGTGCCAGCAGTCAAATATCCGAGCAGTACTTC. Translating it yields CASSQISEQYF.

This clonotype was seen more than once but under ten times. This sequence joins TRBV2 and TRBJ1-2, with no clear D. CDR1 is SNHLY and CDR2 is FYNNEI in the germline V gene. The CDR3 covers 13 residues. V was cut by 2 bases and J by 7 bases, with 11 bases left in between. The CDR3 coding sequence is TGTGCCAGCAGTGAAACCAAAGAGGGTGGCTACACCTTC. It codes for CASSETKEGGYTF.

The DNA of the CDR3 is TGTGCCAGCAGCCCAATGTCGGGCAATCAGCCCCAGCATTTT. It is translated as CASSPMSGNQPQHF. The V call is TRBV6-1, the J call TRBJ1-5; the D is unclear. Per the germline V gene, CDR1 is MNHNS and CDR2 is SASEGT. The CDR3 covers 14 residues. Trimming cost V 6 bases and J 2 bases, with 11 bases left between them.

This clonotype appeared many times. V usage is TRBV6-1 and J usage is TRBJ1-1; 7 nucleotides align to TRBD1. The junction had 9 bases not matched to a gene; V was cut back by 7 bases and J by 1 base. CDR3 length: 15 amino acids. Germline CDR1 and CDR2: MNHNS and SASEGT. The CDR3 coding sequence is TGTGCCAGCATTATGGGGACAGCCCAGAACACTGAAGCTTTCTTT. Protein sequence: CASIMGTAQNTEAFF.

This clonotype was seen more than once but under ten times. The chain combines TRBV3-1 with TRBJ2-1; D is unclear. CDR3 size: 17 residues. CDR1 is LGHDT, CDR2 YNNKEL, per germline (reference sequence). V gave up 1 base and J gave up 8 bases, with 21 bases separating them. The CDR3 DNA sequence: TGTGCCAGCAGCCAAGGACAAGGTAGCCCCCCCCCACATGAGCAGTTCTTC. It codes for CASSQGQGSPPPHEQFF.

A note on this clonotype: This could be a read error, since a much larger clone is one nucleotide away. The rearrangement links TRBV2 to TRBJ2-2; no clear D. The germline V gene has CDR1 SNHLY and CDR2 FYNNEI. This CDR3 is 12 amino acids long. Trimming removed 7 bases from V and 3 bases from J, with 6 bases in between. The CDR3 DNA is TGTGCCAGCAACGGGTACACCGGGGAGCTGTTTTTT. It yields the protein CASNGYTGELFF.

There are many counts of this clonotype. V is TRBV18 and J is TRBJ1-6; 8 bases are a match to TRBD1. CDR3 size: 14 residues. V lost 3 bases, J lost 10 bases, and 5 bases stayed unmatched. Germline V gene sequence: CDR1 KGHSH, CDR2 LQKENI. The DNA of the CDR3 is TGTGCCAGCTCACCGACAGGGGAGCGGTCACCCCTCCACTTT. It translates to CASSPTGERSPLHF.

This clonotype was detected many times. CDR3 in amino acids: CSPDEQFF. The CDR3 DNA is TGCAGTCCAGATGAGCAGTTCTTC. The gene calls are TRBV20-1 and TRBJ2-1, with D unclear. The CDR3 sequence is 8 residues long. V lost 8 bases to trimming and J lost 8 bases, with 4 bases between them. Germline assignment: CDR1 DFQATT and CDR2 SNEGSKA (reference sequence).

The chain's CDR3 is CASSKMGQTLAKNIQYF. The CDR3 DNA is TGTGCCAGCAGCAAGATGGGACAAACACTAGCCAAAAACATTCAGTACTTC. This chain connects TRBV21-1 to TRBJ2-4; TRBD1, the table's D call, was not compared with the DNA. TRBV21-1 is designated a pseudogene. This CDR3 comprises 17 residues.

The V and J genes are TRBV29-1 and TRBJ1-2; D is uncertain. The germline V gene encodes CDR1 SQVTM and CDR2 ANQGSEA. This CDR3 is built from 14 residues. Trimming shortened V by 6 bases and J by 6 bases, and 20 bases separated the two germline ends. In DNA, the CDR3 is TGCAGCGTGCCCGACAAATTGTTCCGCGATGGCTACACCTTC. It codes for CSVPDKLFRDGYTF.

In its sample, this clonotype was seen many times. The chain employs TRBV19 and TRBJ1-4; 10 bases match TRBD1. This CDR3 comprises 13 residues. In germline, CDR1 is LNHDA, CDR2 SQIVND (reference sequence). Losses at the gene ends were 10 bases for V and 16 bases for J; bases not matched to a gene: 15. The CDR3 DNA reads TGTGCCACTCAGGACAGGGGGACTGGATTTCGGTTTTTT. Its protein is CATQDRGTGFRFF.

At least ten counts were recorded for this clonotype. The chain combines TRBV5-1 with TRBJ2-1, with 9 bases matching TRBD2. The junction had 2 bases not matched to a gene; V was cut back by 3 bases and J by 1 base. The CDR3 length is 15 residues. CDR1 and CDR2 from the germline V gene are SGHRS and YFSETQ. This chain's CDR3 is CASSSSGMSYNEQFF. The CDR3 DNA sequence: TGCGCCAGCAGCTCTAGCGGGATGTCCTACAATGAGCAGTTCTTC.

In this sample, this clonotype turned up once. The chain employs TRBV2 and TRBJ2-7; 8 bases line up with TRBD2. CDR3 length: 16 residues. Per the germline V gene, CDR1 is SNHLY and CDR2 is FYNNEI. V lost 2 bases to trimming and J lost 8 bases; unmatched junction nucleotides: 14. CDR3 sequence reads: CASSEFRLAGIYKQYF. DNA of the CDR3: TGTGCCAGCAGTGAATTTCGGTTAGCGGGGATATACAAGCAGTACTTC.

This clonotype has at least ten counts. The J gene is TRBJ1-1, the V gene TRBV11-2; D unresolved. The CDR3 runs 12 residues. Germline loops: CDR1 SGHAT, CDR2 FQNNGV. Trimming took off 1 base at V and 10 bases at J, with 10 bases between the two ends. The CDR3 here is CASSLGPPGAFF. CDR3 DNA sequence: TGTGCCAGCAGCTTAGGTCCACCCGGAGCTTTCTTT.

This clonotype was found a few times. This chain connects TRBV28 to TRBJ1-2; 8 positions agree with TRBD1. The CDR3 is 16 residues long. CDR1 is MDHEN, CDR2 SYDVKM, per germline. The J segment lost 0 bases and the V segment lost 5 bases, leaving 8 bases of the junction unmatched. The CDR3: CASSPYDRGTNYGYTF. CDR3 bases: TGTGCCAGCAGTCCGTACGACAGGGGAACTAACTATGGCTACACCTTC.

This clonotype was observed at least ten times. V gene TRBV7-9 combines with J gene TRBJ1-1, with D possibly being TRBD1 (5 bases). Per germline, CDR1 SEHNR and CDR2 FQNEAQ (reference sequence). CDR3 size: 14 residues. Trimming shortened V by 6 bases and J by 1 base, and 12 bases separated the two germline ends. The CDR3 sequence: CASSLMGENTEAFF. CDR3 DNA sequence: TGTGCCAGCAGTCTAATGGGGGAGAACACTGAAGCTTTCTTT.

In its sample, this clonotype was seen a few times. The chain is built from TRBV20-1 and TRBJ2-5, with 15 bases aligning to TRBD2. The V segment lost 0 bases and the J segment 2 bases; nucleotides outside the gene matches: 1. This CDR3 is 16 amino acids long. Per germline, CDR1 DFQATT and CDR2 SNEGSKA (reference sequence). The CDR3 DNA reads TGCAGTGCTAGAGAGGGGACTAGCGGGAGGCAAGAGACCCAGTACTTC. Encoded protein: CSAREGTSGRQETQYF.

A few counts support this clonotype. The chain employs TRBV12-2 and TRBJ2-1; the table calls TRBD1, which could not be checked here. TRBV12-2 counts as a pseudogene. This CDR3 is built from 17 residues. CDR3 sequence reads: CASRLVQGCRAYNEQFF. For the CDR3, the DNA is TGTGCAAGTCGCTTAGTACAGGGTTGCCGCGCCTACAATGAGCAGTTCTTC.

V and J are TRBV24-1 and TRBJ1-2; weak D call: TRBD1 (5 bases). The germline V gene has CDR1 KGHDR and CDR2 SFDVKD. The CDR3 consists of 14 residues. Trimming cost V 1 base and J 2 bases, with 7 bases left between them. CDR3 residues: CATSDFPGNYGYTF. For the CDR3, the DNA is TGTGCCACCAGTGATTTTCCAGGGAACTATGGCTACACCTTC.

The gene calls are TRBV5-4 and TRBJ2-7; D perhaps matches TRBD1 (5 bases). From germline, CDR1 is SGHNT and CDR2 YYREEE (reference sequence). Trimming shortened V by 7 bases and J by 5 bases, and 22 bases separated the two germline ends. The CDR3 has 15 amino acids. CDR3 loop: CASQRALGDVNEQYF. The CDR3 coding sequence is TGTGCCAGCCAGCGCGCTCTAGGGGATGTGAACGAGCAGTACTTC.

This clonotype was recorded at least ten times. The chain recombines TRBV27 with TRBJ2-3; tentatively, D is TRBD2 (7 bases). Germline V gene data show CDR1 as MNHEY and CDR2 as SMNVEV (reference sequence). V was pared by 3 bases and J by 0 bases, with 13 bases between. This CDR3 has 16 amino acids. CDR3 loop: CASSFSGGTSTDTQYF. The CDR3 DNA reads TGTGCCAGCAGTTTCTCCGGGGGGACAAGCACAGATACGCAGTATTTT.

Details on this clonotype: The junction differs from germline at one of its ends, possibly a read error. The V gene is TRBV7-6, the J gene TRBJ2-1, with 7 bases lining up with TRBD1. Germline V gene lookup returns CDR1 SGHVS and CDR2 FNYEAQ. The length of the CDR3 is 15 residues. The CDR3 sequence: CASSLGGGSYSEQFF. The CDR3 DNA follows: TGTGCCAGCAGCTTAGGAGGGGGCTCCTACAGTGAGCAGTTCTTC. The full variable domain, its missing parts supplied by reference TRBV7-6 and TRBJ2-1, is GAGVSQSPRYKVTKRGQDVALRCDPISGHVSLYWYRQALGQGPEFLTYFNYEAQQDKSGLPNDRFSAERPEGSISTLTIQRTEQRDSAMYRCASSLGGGSYSEQFFGPGTRLTVL.

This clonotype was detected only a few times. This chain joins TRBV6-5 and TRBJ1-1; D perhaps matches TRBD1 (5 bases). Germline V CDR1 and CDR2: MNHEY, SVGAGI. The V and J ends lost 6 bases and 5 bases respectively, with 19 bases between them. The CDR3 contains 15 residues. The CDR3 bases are TGTGCCAGCAGAAAGAAATCGGGGCGAGGGACTGAAGCTTTCTTT. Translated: CASRKKSGRGTEAFF.

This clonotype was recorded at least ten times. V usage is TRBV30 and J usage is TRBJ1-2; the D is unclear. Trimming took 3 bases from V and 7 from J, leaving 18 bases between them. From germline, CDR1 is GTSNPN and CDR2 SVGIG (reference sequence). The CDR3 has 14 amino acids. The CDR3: CAWRKGASFGGYTF. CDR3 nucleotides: TGTGCCTGGAGAAAGGGAGCTAGTTTTGGTGGCTACACCTTC.

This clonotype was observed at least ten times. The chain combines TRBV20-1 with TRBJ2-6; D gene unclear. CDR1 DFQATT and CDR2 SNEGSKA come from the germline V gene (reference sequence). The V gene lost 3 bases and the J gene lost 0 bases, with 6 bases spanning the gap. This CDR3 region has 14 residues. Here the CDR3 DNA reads TGCAGTGCTAGTCCGGTCTCTGGGGCCAACGTCCTGACTTTC. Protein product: CSASPVSGANVLTF.

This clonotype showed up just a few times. The CDR3 loop reads CASSLVGTALAYNSPLHF. For the CDR3, the DNA is TGTGCCAGCAGCTTGGTTGGGACCGCTCTCGCCTATAATTCACCCCTCCACTTT. The V and J genes are TRBV5-5 and TRBJ1-6, with D possibly TRBD1 on 5 matching bases. This CDR3 has 18 residues. Looked up from germline, CDR1 is SGHKS and CDR2 is YYEKEE (reference sequence). V lost 0 bases and J lost 2, with 15 bases in between. Full variable domain (remainder filled in from reference TRBV5-5 and TRBJ1-6): DAGVTQSPTHLIKTRGQQVTLRCSPISGHKSVSWYQQVLGQGPQFIFQYYEKEERGRGNFPDRFSARQFPNYSSELNVNALLLGDSALYLCASSLVGTALAYNSPLHFGNGTRLTVT.

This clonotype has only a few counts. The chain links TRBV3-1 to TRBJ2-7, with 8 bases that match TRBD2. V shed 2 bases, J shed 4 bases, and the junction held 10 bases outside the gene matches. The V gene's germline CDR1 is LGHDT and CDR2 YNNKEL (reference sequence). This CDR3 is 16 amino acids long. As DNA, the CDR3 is TGTGCCAGCAGCCAACCCCGGGCTAGCGGGTTGTACGAGCAGTACTTC. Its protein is CASSQPRASGLYEQYF.

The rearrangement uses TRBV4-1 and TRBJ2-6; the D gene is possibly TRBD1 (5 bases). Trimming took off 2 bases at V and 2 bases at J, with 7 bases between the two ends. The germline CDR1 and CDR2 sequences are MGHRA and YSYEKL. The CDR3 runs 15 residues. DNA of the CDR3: TGCGCCAGCAGCCAAACAGGCGCTGGGGCCAACGTCCTGACTTTC. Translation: CASSQTGAGANVLTF.

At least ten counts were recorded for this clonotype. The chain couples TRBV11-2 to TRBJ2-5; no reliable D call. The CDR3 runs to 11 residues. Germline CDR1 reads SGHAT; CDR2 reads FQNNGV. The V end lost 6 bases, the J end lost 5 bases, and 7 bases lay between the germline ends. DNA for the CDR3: TGTGCCAGCAGGAGGATGGAGACCCAGTACTTC. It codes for CASRRMETQYF. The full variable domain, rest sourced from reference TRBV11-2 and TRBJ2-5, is EAGVAQSPRYKIIEKRQSVAFWCNPISGHATLYWYQQILGQGPKLLIQFQNNGVVDDSQLPKDRFSAERLKGVDSTLKIQPAKLEDSAVYLCASRRMETQYFGPGTRLLVL.